This TCR beta chain appears in the sequencing data of a study of cytomegalovirus exposure and HLA in healthy donors. 60 Vbeta and 13 Jbeta primers were used in PCR. Assay: immunoSEQ multiplex PCR; the TCRdb copy retains only in-frame clones and omits some. The sample lists 100,000 to 150,000 clones, around three fifths occurring once. The germline gives CDR1 SGDLS, CDR2 YYNGEE. Unmatched junction bases numbered 8, after V lost 3 bases and J lost 6 bases. CDR3 length: 15 residues. The chain links TRBV9 to TRBJ2-2; 7 nucleotides line up with TRBD2. Sequencing input: PBMCs. This TCR came from a woman aged 40 to 49 in good health and CMV-seronegative. The CDR3 is CASSAGGMAAGELFF. CDR3 nucleotides: TGTGCCAGCAGCGCGGGGGGTATGGCGGCCGGGGAGCTGTTTTTT. Supplemented by reference TRBV9 and TRBJ2-2, the full variable domain reads DSGVTQTPKHLITATGQRVTLRCSPRSGDLSVYWYQQSLDQGLQFLIQYYNGEERAKGNILERFSAQQFPDLHSELNLSSLELGDSALYFCASSAGGMAAGELFFGEGSRLTVL.